Below, 14 T cell receptor beta chains from the same sample are listed, as sequenced in a study of blood T cell repertoires in COVID-19. The protocol was immunoSEQ multiplex PCR, while the TCRdb copy is restricted to in-frame clones and leaves out a portion. The table records more than 80,000 clones, approximately 86% of them present only once. Sequenced input: peripheral blood. These receptors were taken from an elderly man with acute or convalescent COVID-19.

The gene calls are TRBV13 and TRBJ2-7; maybe TRBD1 (6 bases). V shed 2 bases and J shed 4 bases, with 9 bases lying between them. Germline V gene data show CDR1 as PRHDT and CDR2 as FYEKMQ (reference sequence). The length of the CDR3 is 13 residues. DNA of the CDR3: TGTGCCAGCAGCTTACAACAGGGTTACGAGCAGTACTTC. Amino acid sequence: CASSLQQGYEQYF.

The gene calls are TRBV28 and TRBJ2-7; 11 nucleotides match TRBD1. This CDR3 has 15 residues. The V gene's germline CDR1 is MDHEN and CDR2 SYDVKM. With V trimmed by 2 bases and J by 4 bases, 4 bases remained unmatched. The CDR3 spells CASSLGTGGRYEQYF. DNA for the CDR3: TGTGCCAGCAGTTTAGGGACAGGGGGAAGATACGAGCAGTACTTC.

V is TRBV19 and J is TRBJ1-1, with TRBD1 as a possible D gene (6 bases). The germline V gene encodes CDR1 LNHDA and CDR2 SQIVND (reference sequence). This CDR3 has 15 residues. V was trimmed by 4 bases and J by 5 bases, leaving 17 bases between them. The CDR3, as DNA: TGTGCCAGTAGTAACGCACAGGGAAGGGCAACTGAAGCTTTCTTT. This sequence encodes CASSNAQGRATEAFF.

The V gene is TRBV9, the J gene TRBJ2-7, with a weak D call TRBD2 (5 bases). CDR3 length: 14 residues. V was pared by 2 bases and J by 2 bases, with 11 bases between. Germline CDR1 is SGDLS and CDR2 is YYNGEE. CDR3 nucleotide sequence: TGTGCCAGCAGCGTTACTAGGCTACCCTACGAGCAGTACTTC. It specifies CASSVTRLPYEQYF.

This rearrangement joins TRBV4-2 to TRBJ1-1; no definite D call. The CDR3 extends over 13 amino acids. V gave up 1 base and J gave up 8 bases, with 11 bases separating them. The V gene's germline CDR1 is LGHNA and CDR2 YNFKEQ. DNA for the CDR3: TGTGCCAGCAGCCAAGCTAGCGTAGCCGAAGCTTTCTTT. Translation: CASSQASVAEAFF.

In DNA form, the CDR3 reads TGTGCCAGCAGTTACGGGCAGAACTACGAGCAGTACTTC. This gives the protein CASSYGQNYEQYF. V and J are TRBV6-2 or TRBV6-3 and TRBJ2-7; no clear D gene. CDR1 MNHEY and CDR2 SVGEGT come from the germline V gene. The CDR3 runs to 13 residues. The ends were cut back, 2 bases at V and 3 bases at J, with 8 bases in the middle.

This clone was counted only a few times. V is TRBV7-8 and J is TRBJ1-2; no definite D call. CDR1 and CDR2 (germline): SGHVS, FQNEAQ. CDR3 size: 12 residues. Trimming removed 8 bases from V and 8 bases from J, with 15 bases in between. In DNA, the CDR3 is TGTGCCAGCCGCCCCAACCGGGGAGGCTACACCTTC. Its protein is CASRPNRGGYTF. Looking up the rest from reference TRBV7-8 and TRBJ1-2 gives the full variable domain: GAGVSQSPRYKVAKRGQDVALRCDPISGHVSLFWYQQALGQGPEFLTYFQNEAQLDKSGLPSDRFFAERPEGSVSTLKIQRTQQEDSAVYLCASRPNRGGYTFGSGTRLTVV.

The genes are TRBV18 and TRBJ2-1; 13 bases line up with TRBD2. The junction had 9 bases not matched to a gene; V was cut back by 3 bases and J by 7 bases. CDR3 length: 17 amino acids. Germline V gene lookup returns CDR1 KGHSH and CDR2 LQKENI. Written as DNA, the CDR3 is TGTGCCAGCTCACCGCAAGCCGGGACTAGCGGGATTAATGAGCAGTTCTTC. Translated: CASSPQAGTSGINEQFF.

This chain connects TRBV19 to TRBJ2-1; the match to TRBD2 covers 12 bases. The CDR3 has 21 amino acids. CDR1 and CDR2 from the germline V gene are LNHDA and SQIVND (reference sequence). Trimming removed 0 bases from V and 0 bases from J; junction bases left unmatched: 12. The DNA for the CDR3 is TGTGCCAGTAGTATAGATTTGAGGCGGCTAGCGGGAGGGCCCTCCTACAATGAGCAGTTCTTC. Translation: CASSIDLRRLAGGPSYNEQFF. Combining the CDR3 with reference TRBV19 and TRBJ2-1 gives the whole variable domain DGGITQSPKYLFRKEGQNVTLSCEQNLNHDAMYWYRQDPGQGLRLIYYSQIVNDFQKGDIAEGYSVSREKKESFPLTVTSAQKNPTAFYLCASSIDLRRLAGGPSYNEQFFGPGTRLTVL.

The J gene is TRBJ2-2, the V gene TRBV29-1, with TRBD1 matching over 10 bases. V dropped 6 bases and J dropped 5; count of bases not matched to a gene: 3. Germline V gene data show CDR1 as SQVTM and CDR2 as ANQGSEA. CDR3 size: 13 residues. The CDR3 bases are TGCAGCGTCTGGACAGGGGGGACCGGGGAGCTGTTTTTT. Translating it yields CSVWTGGTGELFF.

This clone was observed a single time. The chain carries TRBV19 and TRBJ2-7; TRBD2 matches at 8 bases. The germline V gene has CDR1 LNHDA and CDR2 SQIVND (reference sequence). This CDR3 is 14 amino acids long. The trim removed 4 bases at V and 4 bases at J, leaving 6 bases unmatched. The CDR3 reads CASSNQAGEYEQYF. CDR3 nucleotides: TGTGCCAGTAGTAATCAAGCGGGAGAATACGAGCAGTACTTC.

This clone has only one observation. V is TRBV20-1 and J is TRBJ2-7, with TRBD2 matching 7 bases. V was pared by 5 bases and J by 6 bases, with 13 bases of the junction left unmatched. CDR3 size: 14 residues. Germline values: CDR1 DFQATT, CDR2 SNEGSKA (reference sequence). For the CDR3, the DNA is TGCAGTGCTTGTGGGGAGGGGAGGTCTGGCGAGCAGTACTTC. This sequence encodes CSACGEGRSGEQYF.

The chain is built from TRBV29-1 and TRBJ2-7; a weak D match, TRBD1 (5 bases). In germline, CDR1 is SQVTM, CDR2 ANQGSEA. Trimming left V 4 bases short and J 2 bases short, with 9 bases between. The CDR3 contains 12 residues. Here the CDR3 DNA reads TGCAGCGTTGGGCAGGGTACCTACGAGCAGTACTTC. Residues: CSVGQGTYEQYF.

V usage is TRBV5-5 and J usage is TRBJ2-2, with D possibly TRBD2 on 6 matching bases. The CDR3 is 13 amino acids. V lost 4 bases to trimming and J lost 4 bases, with 8 bases between them. Germline CDR1 and CDR2: SGHKS and YYEKEE (reference sequence). As DNA, the CDR3 is TGTGCCAGCAGCGGAGGGATCACCGGGGAGCTGTTTTTT. Translating gives CASSGGITGELFF.